This T cell receptor (beta chain) was sequenced in a study of PD-1 blockade in classical Hodgkin lymphoma. Trimming took off 1 base at V and 4 bases at J, with 10 bases between the two ends. The CDR3 length is 15 residues. CDR1 and CDR2 from the germline V gene are LNHNV and YYDKDF (reference sequence). With no exception, relapse followed autologous stem cell transplantation in all patients, and brentuximab vedotin exposure varied. Points on this clone: Its cognate antigen is unknown.

Whole-study results and caveats: Repertoire difference causes, possibly disease activity or prior therapy, remain undefined.

Measured with immunoSEQ multiplex PCR; TCRdb has only the in-frame clones, and not every one. The sample includes some 19,000 clones, approximately 84% of them seen just once. The chain uses TRBV15 and TRBJ1-4; D remains unclear. The material sequenced was peripheral blood mononuclear cells (PBMCs), taken at baseline. This TCR came from a human donor with classical Hodgkin lymphoma. The DNA of the CDR3 is TGTGCCACCAGCAGAGTAAAAGCCCTTAATGAAAAACTGTTTTTT. Protein: CATSRVKALNEKLFF.